This T cell receptor (beta chain) is drawn from a study of control samples from healthy donors and cancer patients. The table lists this clone with a few counts. The assay was immunoSEQ multiplex PCR, and TCRdb's table has in-frame clones only and misses some. This sample yields about 98,000 clones, of which approximately 78% are seen a single time; 1.5% to 2.5% belongs to the top ten. The TCR comes from a man between 60 and 75 years old in good health. The source material was blood.

The CDR3 nucleotides are TGTGCTAGTGGTTTGGTACGATTCGGTGAGCAGTTCTTC. As protein: CASGLVRFGEQFF. The chain carries TRBV12-5 and TRBJ2-1, with unresolved D. This CDR3 comprises 13 residues. From germline, CDR1 is LGHNT and CDR2 FRNRAP. The V end was cut by 0 bases, the J end by 9 bases, with 9 bases between.